This TCR beta chain was identified during a study of blood T cell repertoires in COVID-19 (dated by TCRdb to 2020 to 2022). For context, the study as a whole: Samples covering the acute and convalescent phases of COVID-19 were provided by collaborators in the United States, Italy and Spain. The material from the prospective study consisted of cDNA or gDNA derived from T cells, B-cell-depleted T cells, or PBMCs. Deeply sampled blood TCRbeta repertoires from subjects exposed to, actively infected with, or recovered from COVID-19 were included in the dataset. The repertoires were made available in a free public database intended to serve as a resource for research on the immune response to SARS-CoV-2. Samples came from the ongoing ImmuneRACE study (first 160 participants) plus 1,254 subjects from 6 global collaborators. Sample metadata almost always included a de-identified subject ID, COVID-19 status, age in years and sex. Where HLA class I and class II types were available, the types were taken from metadata supplied by the sample provider, not from assay-based typing. On the study overall, not on this receptor specifically: Clinical and demographic metadata were provided uncurated, with the amount varying by source and participant.

CDR1 is given as SEHNR and CDR2 as FQNEAQ, both from the germline V gene (reference sequence). From the cysteine through the phenylalanine, the CDR3 covers 16 amino acids. Just the 48-base CDR3 DNA is kept, in frame starting at base 1. The germline V and J ends show losses of 4 bases and 2 bases respectively, and no gene match explains 8 bases of the junction. Participants in the prospective study were enrolled through a virtual design, were aged roughly 18 to 95 years, and lived in 24 United States geographic areas. In the prospective study, participants were assigned to cohorts based on the clinical history participants reported in a screening survey and a study questionnaire. Recovered participants in ImmuneRACE Cohort 3 were defined as having two consecutive negative NP/OP PCR tests, clearance from a healthcare professional, or resolution of symptoms. In the prospective study, whole blood, serum and a nasopharyngeal or oropharyngeal swab were collected from each participant by mobile phlebotomists. Over a roughly two-month period, participants in the prospective study had the option of providing additional blood draws and questionnaires. Prospective study blood samples were shipped either frozen or at room temperature before DNA extraction.

TCRbeta CDR3 regions were amplified from genomic DNA using the immunoSEQ Assay, a bias-controlled multiplex PCR. In the authors' own workflow: Nucleated cell counts per sample were estimated from amplification of reference gene primers within the assay. To quantify the absolute abundance of each unique TCRbeta CDR3 rearrangement, sequence reads were collapsed and filtered. For each sample, productive Simpson clonality was calculated as the square root of Simpson's diversity index over productive rearrangements. TCRdb took this table from immuneACCESS and kept in-frame rearrangements with V and J called. Such tables lack part of the clones; where checked against another copy, unresolved V genes explain under half of the gap, and the rest is unexplained. Clonal size and the V and J genes are those of that table, whereas D and trimming came from the DNA. The sample records roughly 330,000 clones, 80% to 90% of which are singletons. In total, the top ten clones hold roughly 5% of the sample.

Remarks on this clone: Its target antigen remains unknown. No much larger clone is present one base from it, and per-base qualities are unavailable.

Sequences were obtained from PBMCs or T cells enriched from blood (not recorded which). This receptor was obtained from a woman aged 25 to 39 who had recovered from COVID-19. The sequence is built from TRBV7-9 and TRBJ2-7; TRBD2 matches 10 bases in the middle. The nucleotide sequence reads as follows: TGTGCCAGCAGCTCGCGACTAGCGGGTGACACCTACGAGCAGTACTTC. Its protein is CASSSRLAGDTYEQYF.